The clone carrying this T cell receptor (beta chain) came up a few times. What it recognizes is unknown. This record belongs to a study of T-cell memory formation after mild COVID-19. Across the whole study: The TCR clusters were mostly specific to one donor.

Study conclusions and caveats: Pre-infection memory already had some responding clones, implying cross-reactive memory joined.

TCRdb recomputed calls from the 5' RACE reads with MiXCR, one row per CDR3 protein. This table holds about 39,000 distinct CDR3 sequences, about 6.1% found once. CDR1 and CDR2 from the germline V gene are SGHNT and YENEEA. The CDR3 totals 14 residues. J lost 4 bases, V lost 5 bases, and 3 bases had no gene match. The receptor was isolated from an adult who had mild COVID-19 (a few samples of this study predate the infection). Cell type and time point are not known. This rearrangement joins TRBV11-3 to TRBJ2-7; 12 bases line up with TRBD2. Input material: PBMCs or a T cell subset sorted from them (not recorded which). In nucleotides, the CDR3 is TGTGCCAGCAGCGTGGGACTAGCGGGTTACGAGCAGTACTTC. Translating it yields CASSVGLAGYEQYF.